Included here is one T cell receptor (beta chain) sequence, with context. The data belong to a study of blood T cell repertoires in COVID-19. Per the germline V gene, CDR1 is KGHDR and CDR2 is SFDVKD. This CDR3 is 13 amino acids long. V dropped 2 bases and J dropped 5 bases, with 6 bases sitting between them. In the source study's methods: Counts of nucleated cells, estimated from reference gene primer amplification, were obtained. Here immunoSEQ multiplex PCR was the method, and the copy in TCRdb shows in-frame clones only, minus some. V and J calls and clone size are as listed in that table; D and trimming were resolved from the DNA. The sample yields a few hundred thousand clones, about 89% seen once. A COVID-19 case was met by exposed participants within 2 weeks before study entry.

The rearrangement uses TRBV24-1 and TRBJ2-4; a weak D match, TRBD1 (5 bases). Sequencing was performed on PBMCs or T cells enriched from blood (not recorded which). The clonotype comes from a woman aged 40 to 50 who had been exposed to COVID-19. DNA for the CDR3: TGTGCCACCAGTGATTGGGGCGAAAACATTCAGTACTTC. This sequence encodes CATSDWGENIQYF.